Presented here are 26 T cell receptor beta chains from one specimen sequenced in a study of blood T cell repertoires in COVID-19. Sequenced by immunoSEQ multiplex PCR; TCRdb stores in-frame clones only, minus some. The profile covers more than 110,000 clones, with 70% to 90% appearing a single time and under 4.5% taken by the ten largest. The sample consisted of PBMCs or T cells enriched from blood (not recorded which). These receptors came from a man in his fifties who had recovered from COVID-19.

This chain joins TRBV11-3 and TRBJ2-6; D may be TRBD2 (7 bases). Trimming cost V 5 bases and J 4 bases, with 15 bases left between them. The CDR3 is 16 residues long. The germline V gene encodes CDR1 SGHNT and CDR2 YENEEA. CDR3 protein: CASSALGGPGANVLTF. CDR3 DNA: TGTGCCAGCAGCGCGTTGGGGGGGCCAGGGGCCAACGTCCTGACTTTC.

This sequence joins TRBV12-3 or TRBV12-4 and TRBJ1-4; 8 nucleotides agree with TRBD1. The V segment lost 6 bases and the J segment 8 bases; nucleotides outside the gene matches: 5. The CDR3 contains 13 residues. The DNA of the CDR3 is TGTGCCAGCAGACGGGACAGGAGGGAAAAACTGTTTTTT. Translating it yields CASRRDRREKLFF.

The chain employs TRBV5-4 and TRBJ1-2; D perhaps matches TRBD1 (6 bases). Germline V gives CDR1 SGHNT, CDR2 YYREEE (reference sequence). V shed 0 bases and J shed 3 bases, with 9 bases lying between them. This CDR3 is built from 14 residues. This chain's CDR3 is CASSLDQGHYGYTF. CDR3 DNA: TGTGCCAGCAGCTTGGATCAGGGGCACTATGGCTACACCTTC.

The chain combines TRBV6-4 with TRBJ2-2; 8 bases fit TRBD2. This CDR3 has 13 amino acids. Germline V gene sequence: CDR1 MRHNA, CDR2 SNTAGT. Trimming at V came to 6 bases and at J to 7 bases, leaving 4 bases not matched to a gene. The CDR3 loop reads CASRATSVGELFF. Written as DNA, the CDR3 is TGTGCCAGCAGAGCGACTAGCGTCGGGGAGCTGTTTTTT.

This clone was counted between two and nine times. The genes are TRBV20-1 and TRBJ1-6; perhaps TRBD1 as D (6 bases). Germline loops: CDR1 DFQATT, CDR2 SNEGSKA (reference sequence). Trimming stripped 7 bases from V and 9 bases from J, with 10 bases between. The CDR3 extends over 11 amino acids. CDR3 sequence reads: CSEQGSSPLHF. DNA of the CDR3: TGCAGTGAGCAGGGGAGTTCACCCCTCCACTTT.

The CDR3 reads CASFQGQDNSPLHF. DNA for the CDR3: TGTGCCAGCTTCCAGGGACAGGATAATTCACCCCTCCACTTT. This sequence joins TRBV28 and TRBJ1-6; 8 nucleotides align to TRBD1. The junction had 5 bases not matched to a gene; V was cut back by 8 bases and J by 5 bases. The germline gives CDR1 MDHEN, CDR2 SYDVKM. The CDR3 has 14 residues.

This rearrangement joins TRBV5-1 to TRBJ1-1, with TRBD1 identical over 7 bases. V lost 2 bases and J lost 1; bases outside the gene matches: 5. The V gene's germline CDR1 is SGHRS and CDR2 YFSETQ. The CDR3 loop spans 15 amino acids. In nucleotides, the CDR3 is TGCGCCAGCAGCTTCACAGGGGTTTCGAACACTGAAGCTTTCTTT. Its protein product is CASSFTGVSNTEAFF.

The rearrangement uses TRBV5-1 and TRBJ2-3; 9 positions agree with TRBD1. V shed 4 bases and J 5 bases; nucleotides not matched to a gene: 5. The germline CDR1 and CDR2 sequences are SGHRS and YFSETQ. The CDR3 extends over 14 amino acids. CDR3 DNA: TGCGCCAGCAGCCTGGGACAGGGTGAAGATACGCAGTATTTT. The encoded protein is CASSLGQGEDTQYF.

CDR3 loop: CASTLMGGNYGYTF. The CDR3 DNA sequence: TGTGCCAGCACCCTCATGGGGGGAAACTATGGCTACACCTTC. The chain has TRBV28 and TRBJ1-2; D perhaps matches TRBD1 (5 bases). V lost 7 bases and J 2 bases, leaving 14 bases between the germline ends. This CDR3 region has 14 residues. Germline V gene sequence: CDR1 MDHEN, CDR2 SYDVKM.

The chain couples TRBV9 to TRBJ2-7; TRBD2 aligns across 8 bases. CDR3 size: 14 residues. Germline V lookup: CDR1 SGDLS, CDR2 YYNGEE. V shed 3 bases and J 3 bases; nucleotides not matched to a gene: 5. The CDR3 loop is CASSATSGSYEQYF. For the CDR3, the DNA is TGTGCCAGCAGCGCGACGAGCGGGAGCTACGAGCAGTACTTC.

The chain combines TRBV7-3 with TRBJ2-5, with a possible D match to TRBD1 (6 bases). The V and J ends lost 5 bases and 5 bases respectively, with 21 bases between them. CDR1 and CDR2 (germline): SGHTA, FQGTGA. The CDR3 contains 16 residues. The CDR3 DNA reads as TGTGCCAGCAGCAACCTAGGACAGATCCCCGGTGAGACCCAGTACTTC. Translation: CASSNLGQIPGETQYF.

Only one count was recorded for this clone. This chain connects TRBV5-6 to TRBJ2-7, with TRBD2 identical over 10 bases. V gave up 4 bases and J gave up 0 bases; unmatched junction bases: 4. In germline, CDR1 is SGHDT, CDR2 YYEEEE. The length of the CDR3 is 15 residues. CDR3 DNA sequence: TGTGCCAGCAGCATTAGCGGGGGGCTCTCCTACGAGCAGTACGTC. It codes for CASSISGGLSYEQYV.

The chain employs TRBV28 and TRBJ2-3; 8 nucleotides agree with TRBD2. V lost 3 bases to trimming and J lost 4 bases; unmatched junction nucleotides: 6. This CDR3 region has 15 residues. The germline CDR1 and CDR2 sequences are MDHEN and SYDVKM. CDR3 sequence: CASSFWGLEADTQYF. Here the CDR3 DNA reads TGTGCCAGCAGTTTTTGGGGACTAGAAGCAGATACGCAGTATTTT.

The CDR3 spells CASGRASGNTEAFF. CDR3 coding DNA: TGTGCCAGTGGGCGGGCCTCGGGGAACACTGAAGCTTTCTTT. The chain combines TRBV6-5 with TRBJ1-1, with D uncertain. V lost 9 bases, J lost 1 base, and 15 bases lay in between. The germline V gene has CDR1 MNHEY and CDR2 SVGAGI. This CDR3 has 14 residues.

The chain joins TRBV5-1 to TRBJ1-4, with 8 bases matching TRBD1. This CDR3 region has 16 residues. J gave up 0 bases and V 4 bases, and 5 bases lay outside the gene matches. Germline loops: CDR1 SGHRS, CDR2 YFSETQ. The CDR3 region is CASSPDRAATNEKLFF. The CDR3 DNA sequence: TGCGCCAGCAGCCCGGACAGGGCTGCAACTAATGAAAAACTGTTTTTT. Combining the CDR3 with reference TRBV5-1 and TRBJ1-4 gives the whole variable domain KAGVTQTPRYLIKTRGQQVTLSCSPISGHRSVSWYQQTPGQGLQFLFEYFSETQRNKGNFPGRFSGRQFSNSRSEMNVSTLELGDSALYLCASSPDRAATNEKLFFGSGTQLSVL.

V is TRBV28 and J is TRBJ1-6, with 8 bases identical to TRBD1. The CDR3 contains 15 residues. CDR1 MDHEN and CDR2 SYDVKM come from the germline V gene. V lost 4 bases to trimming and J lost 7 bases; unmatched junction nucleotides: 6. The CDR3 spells CASSSRTGRNSPLHF. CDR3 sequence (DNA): TGTGCCAGCAGTTCCAGGACAGGGAGAAATTCACCCCTCCACTTT.

The CDR3 DNA reads as TGCGCCAGCAGAAGACAGGGGTTGACTGAAGCTTTCTTT. Amino acid sequence: CASRRQGLTEAFF. The chain has TRBV4-1 and TRBJ1-1; TRBD1 matches at 8 bases. The germline V gene has CDR1 MGHRA and CDR2 YSYEKL. V shed 6 bases, J shed 5 bases, and the junction held 5 bases outside the gene matches. This CDR3 has 13 residues.

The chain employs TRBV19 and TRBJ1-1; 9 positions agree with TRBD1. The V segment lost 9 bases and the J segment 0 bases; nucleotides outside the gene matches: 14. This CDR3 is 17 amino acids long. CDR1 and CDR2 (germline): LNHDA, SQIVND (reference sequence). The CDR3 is CASTLGTGSGMNTEAFF. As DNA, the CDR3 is TGTGCCAGCACCCTCGGGACAGGGAGTGGAATGAACACTGAAGCTTTCTTT. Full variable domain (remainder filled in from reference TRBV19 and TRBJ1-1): DGGITQSPKYLFRKEGQNVTLSCEQNLNHDAMYWYRQDPGQGLRLIYYSQIVNDFQKGDIAEGYSVSREKKESFPLTVTSAQKNPTAFYLCASTLGTGSGMNTEAFFGQGTRLTVV.

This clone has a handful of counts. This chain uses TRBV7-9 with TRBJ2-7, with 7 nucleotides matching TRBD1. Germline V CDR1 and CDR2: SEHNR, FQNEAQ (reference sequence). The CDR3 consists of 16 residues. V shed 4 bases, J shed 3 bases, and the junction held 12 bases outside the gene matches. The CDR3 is CASSSIGQENFYEQYV. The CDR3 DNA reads TGTGCCAGCAGCTCAATCGGACAGGAAAACTTCTACGAGCAGTACGTC.

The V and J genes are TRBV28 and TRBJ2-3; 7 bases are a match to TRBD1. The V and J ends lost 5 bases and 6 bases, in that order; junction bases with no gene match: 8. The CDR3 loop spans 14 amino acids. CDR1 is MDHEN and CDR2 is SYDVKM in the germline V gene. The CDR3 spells CASSLGQPRDTQYF. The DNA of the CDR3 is TGTGCCAGCAGTCTGGGACAGCCTAGGGATACGCAGTATTTT. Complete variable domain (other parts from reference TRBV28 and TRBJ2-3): DVKVTQSSRYLVKRTGEKVFLECVQDMDHENMFWYRQDPGLGLRLIYFSYDVKMKEKGDIPEGYSVSREKKERFSLILESASTNQTSMYLCASSLGQPRDTQYFGPGTRLTVL.

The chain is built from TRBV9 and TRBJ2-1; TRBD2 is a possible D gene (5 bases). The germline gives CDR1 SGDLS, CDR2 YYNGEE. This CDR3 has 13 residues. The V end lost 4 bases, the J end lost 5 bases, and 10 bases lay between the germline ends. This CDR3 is CASSHGLDNEQFF. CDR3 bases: TGTGCCAGCAGCCACGGACTCGACAATGAGCAGTTCTTC.

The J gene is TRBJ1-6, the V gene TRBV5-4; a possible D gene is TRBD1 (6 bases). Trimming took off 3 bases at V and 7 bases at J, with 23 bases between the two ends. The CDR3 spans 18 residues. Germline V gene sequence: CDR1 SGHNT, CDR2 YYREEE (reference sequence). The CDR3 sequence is CASSSATQGLLVNSPLHF. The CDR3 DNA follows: TGTGCCAGCAGCTCCGCTACTCAGGGGTTACTTGTAAATTCACCCCTCCACTTT.

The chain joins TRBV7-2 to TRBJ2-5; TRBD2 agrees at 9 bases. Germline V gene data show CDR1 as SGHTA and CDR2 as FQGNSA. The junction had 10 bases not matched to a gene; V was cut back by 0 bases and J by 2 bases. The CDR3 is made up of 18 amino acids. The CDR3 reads CASSLAAGGPGDQETQYF. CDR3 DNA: TGTGCCAGCAGCTTAGCGGCGGGAGGGCCGGGGGATCAAGAGACCCAGTACTTC.

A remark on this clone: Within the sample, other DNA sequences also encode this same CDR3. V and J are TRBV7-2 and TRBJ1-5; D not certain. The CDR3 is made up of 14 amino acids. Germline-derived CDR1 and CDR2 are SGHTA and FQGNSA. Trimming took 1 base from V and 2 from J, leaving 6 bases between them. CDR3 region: CASSLGGGNQPQHF. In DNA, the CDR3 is TGTGCCAGCAGCTTAGGAGGAGGCAATCAGCCCCAGCATTTT.

The CDR3 region has the DNA TGTGCCACCAGTCCACGAACGCGAGGGTCCTATAATTCACCCCTCCACTTT. It is translated as CATSPRTRGSYNSPLHF. This chain joins TRBV15 and TRBJ1-6; D gene uncertain. Looked up from germline, CDR1 is LNHNV and CDR2 is YYDKDF (reference sequence). V was shortened by 6 bases and J by 1 base, with 16 bases between the two germline ends. The CDR3 sequence is 17 residues long.

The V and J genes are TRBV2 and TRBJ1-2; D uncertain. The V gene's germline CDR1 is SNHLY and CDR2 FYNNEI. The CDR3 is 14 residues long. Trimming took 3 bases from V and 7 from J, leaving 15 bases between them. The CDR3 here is CASSDARASGGYTF. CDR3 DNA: TGTGCCAGCAGTGATGCGAGGGCTTCGGGTGGCTACACCTTC.